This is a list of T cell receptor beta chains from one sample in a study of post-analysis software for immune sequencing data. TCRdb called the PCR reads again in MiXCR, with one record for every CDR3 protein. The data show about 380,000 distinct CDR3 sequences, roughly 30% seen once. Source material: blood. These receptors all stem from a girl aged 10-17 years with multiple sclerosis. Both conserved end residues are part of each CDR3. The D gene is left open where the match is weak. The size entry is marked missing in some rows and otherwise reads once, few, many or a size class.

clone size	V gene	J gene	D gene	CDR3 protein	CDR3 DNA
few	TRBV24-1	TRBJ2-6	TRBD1	CATSDPQGVSGANVLTF	TGTGCCACCAGTGATCCTCAGGGGGTATCTGGGGCCAACGTCCTGACTTTC
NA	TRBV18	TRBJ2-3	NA	CAGSQGQITDTQYF	TGTGCCGGCTCACAGGGCCAAATAACAGATACGCAGTATTTT
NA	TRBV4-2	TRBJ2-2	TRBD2	CASSQDIKRGPTNTGELFF	TGTGCCAGCAGCCAAGATATTAAGCGGGGGCCCACAAACACCGGGGAGCTGTTTTTT
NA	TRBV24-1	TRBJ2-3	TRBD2	CATGDFIGSGGTDTQYF	TGTGCCACCGGTGATTTTATCGGTAGCGGGGGCACAGATACGCAGTATTTT
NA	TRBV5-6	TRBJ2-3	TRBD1	CASSITGGSTQYF	TGTGCCAGCAGCATCACAGGGGGCAGTACGCAGTATTTT
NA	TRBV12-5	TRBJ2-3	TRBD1	CASGLVQGARDTQYF	TGTGCCAGTGGTTTGGTACAGGGGGCGAGAGATACGCAGTATTTT
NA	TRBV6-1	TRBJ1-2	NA	CASTLPPANYGYTF	TGTGCCAGCACCCTGCCCCCCGCTAACTATGGCTACACCTTC
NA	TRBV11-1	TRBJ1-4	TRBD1	CASSTGQGQEKLFF	TGTGCCAGCAGCACCGGACAGGGTCAGGAAAAACTGTTTTTT
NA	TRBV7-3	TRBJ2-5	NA	CACSARGQEETQYF	NA
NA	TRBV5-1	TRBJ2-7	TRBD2	CATQREGSYGQYF	TGCGCCACCCAAAGGGAGGGCTCCTACGGGCAGTACTTC
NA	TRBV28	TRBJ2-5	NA	CASSGWTVQETQYF	TGTGCCAGCAGCGGGTGGACAGTTCAAGAGACCCAGTACTTC
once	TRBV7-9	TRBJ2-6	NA	CASSLVTAVGSGANVLTF	TGTGCCAGCAGCTTAGTCACGGCAGTAGGCTCTGGGGCCAACGTCCTGACTTTC
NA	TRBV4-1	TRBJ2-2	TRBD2	CASKVSSGGVLEHRELFF	TGCGCCAGCAAGGTTTCGAGCGGGGGGGTCCTCGAACACCGGGAGCTGTTTTTT
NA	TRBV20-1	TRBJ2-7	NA	CSAGEGEYYEQYF	TGCAGTGCCGGAGAGGGGGAGTACTACGAGCAGTACTTC
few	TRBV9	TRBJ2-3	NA	CACSRDGSTDTQYF	TGTGCCTGTTCCCGTGATGGATCCACAGATACGCAGTATTTT
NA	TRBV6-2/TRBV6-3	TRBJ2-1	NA	CASLGPSDRGYNEQFF	TGTGCCAGCCTTGGTCCCAGTGACAGAGGCTACAATGAGCAGTTCTTC
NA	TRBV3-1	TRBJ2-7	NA	CASSQSREQYF	TGTGCCAGCAGCCAATCTCGCGAGCAGTACTTC
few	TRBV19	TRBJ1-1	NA	CASKEHTRTEAFF	TGTGCCAGTAAGGAGCACACGAGAACTGAAGCTTTCTTT
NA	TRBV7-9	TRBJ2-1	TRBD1	CASSPGQGAGGEQFF	TGTGCCAGCAGCCCTGGACAGGGGGCAGGGGGTGAGCAGTTCTTC
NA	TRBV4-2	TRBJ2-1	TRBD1	CASSQVSGGSSYNEQFF	TGTGCCAGCAGCCAAGTCTCAGGGGGAAGCTCCTACAATGAGCAGTTCTTC
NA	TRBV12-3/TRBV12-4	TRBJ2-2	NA	CASSLGQSTTGELFF	TGTGCCAGCAGTTTGGGGCAGAGCACCACCGGGGAGCTGTTTTTT
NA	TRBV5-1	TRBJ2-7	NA	CASNRDTGDEQYF	TGCGCCAGCAACCGGGACACGGGCGACGAGCAGTACTTC
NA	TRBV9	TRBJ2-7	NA	CASSVGGTVAYEQYF	TGTGCCAGCAGCGTAGGAGGGACGGTGGCCTACGAGCAGTACTTC
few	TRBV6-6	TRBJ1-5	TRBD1	CASTGTASNQPQHF	TGTGCCAGCACCGGGACAGCTAGCAATCAGCCCCAGCATTTT
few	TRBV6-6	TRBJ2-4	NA	CASTNRGGAKNIQYF	TGTGCCAGCACTAACAGGGGGGGGGCCAAAAACATTCAGTACTTC
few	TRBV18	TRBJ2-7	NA	CVSSPCYREGEMGSYEQYF	TGTGTCAGCTCACCATGTTACAGGGAAGGTGAGATGGGCTCCTACGAGCAGTACTTC
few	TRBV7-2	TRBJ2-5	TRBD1	CASSSRQGSETQYF	TGTGCCAGCAGCTCCAGACAGGGATCAGAGACCCAGTACTTC
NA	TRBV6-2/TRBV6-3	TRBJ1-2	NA	CASSGSSNYGYTF	TGTGCCAGCAGTGGCAGTTCTAACTATGGCTACACCTTC
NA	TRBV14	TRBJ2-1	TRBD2	CASSQDQRGQFF	TGTGCCAGCAGCCAAGACCAGCGGGGGCAGTTCTTC
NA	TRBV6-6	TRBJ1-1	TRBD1	CASIPDRGLNTEAFF	TGTGCCAGCATCCCCGACAGGGGGCTGAACACTGAAGCTTTCTTT
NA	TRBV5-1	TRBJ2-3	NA	CASSRSTGSFADTQYF	TGCGCCAGCAGCCGAAGCACAGGGAGTTTCGCAGATACGCAGTATTTT
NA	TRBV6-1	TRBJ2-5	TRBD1	CASSEAEQGAIQETQYF	TGTGCCAGCAGTGAAGCGGAACAGGGGGCTATTCAAGAGACCCAGTACTTC
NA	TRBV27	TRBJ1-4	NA	CASSLGAVATNEKLFF	TGTGCCAGCAGTTTAGGGGCGGTTGCAACTAATGAAAAACTGTTTTTT
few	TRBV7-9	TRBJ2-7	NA	CASSLTNEQYF	TGTGCCAGCAGCTTAACAAACGAGCAGTACTTC
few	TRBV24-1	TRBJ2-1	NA	CATSQGSYNEQFF	TGTGCCACCAGTCAGGGCTCCTACAATGAGCAGTTCTTC
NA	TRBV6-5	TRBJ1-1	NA	CASSSPGFEAFF	TGTGCCAGCAGCTCACCCGGGTTCGAGGCTTTCTTT
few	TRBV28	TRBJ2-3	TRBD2	CASSGLAGGSQYF	TGTGCCAGCAGCGGACTAGCGGGGGGTTCGCAGTATTTT
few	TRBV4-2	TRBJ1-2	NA	CASSQGSRGRRNYGYTF	TGTGCCAGCAGCCAAGGCTCCCGGGGGCGAAGAAACTATGGCTACACCTTC
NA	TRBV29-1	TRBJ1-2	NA	CSVEVGGSYGHTF	TGCAGCGTTGAAGTCGGGGGCAGCTATGGCCACACCTTC
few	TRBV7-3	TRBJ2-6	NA	CASSLTGQTGANVLTF	TGTGCCAGCAGCTTAACCGGACAGACTGGGGCCAACGTCCTGACTTTC
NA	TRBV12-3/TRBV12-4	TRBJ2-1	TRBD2	CASSFSGGLDEQFF	TGTGCCAGCAGTTTTAGCGGGGGGCTAGATGAGCAGTTCTTC
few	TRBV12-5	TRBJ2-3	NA	CASGVWDTQYF	TGTGCTAGTGGTGTGTGGGATACGCAGTATTTT
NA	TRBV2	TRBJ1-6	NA	CASSEGAHSPLHF	TGTGCCAGCAGTGAGGGGGCTCATTCACCCCTCCACTTT
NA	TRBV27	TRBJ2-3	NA	CASKLLVTDTQYF	TGTGCCAGCAAACTATTGGTAACAGATACGCAGTATTTT
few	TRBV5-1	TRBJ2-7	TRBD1	CAGSLGLGGDRPYEQYF	TGCGCCGGCAGCTTGGGATTGGGTGGGGACAGACCCTACGAGCAGTACTTC
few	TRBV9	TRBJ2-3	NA	CASSVETYPDTQYF	TGTGCCAGCAGCGTAGAAACATACCCAGATACGCAGTATTTT
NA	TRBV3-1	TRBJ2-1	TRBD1	CASSQVRRTGARNEQFF	TGTGCCAGCAGCCAAGTTCGTCGGACAGGGGCCCGCAATGAGCAGTTCTTC
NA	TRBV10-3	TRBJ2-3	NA	CAISLESTQYF	TGTGCCATCAGTCTAGAAAGCACGCAGTATTTT
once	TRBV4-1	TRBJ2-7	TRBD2	CASSQIGRGDSSYEQYF	TGCGCCAGCAGCCAGATTGGGCGGGGGGATAGCTCCTACGAGCAGTACTTC
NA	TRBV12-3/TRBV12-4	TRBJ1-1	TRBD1	CASSLSNRGLSAFF	TGTGCCAGCAGTTTATCAAACAGGGGGCTTAGCGCTTTCTTT
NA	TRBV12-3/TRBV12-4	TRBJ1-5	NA	CASRGSGNQPQHF	TGTGCCAGCAGGGGCTCCGGCAATCAGCCCCAGCATTTT
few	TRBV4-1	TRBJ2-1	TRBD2	CASSHRPGLADNEQFF	TGCGCCAGCAGCCATCGACCGGGACTAGCGGACAATGAGCAGTTCTTC
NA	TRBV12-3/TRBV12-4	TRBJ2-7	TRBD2	CASSWTSGGYEQYF	TGTGCCAGCAGTTGGACTAGCGGGGGCTACGAGCAGTACTTC
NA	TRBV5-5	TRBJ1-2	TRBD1	CASSWTGNNGYTF	TGTGCCAGCAGCTGGACAGGGAATAATGGCTACACCTTC
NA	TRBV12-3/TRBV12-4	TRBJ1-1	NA	CASSLAGPSIFF	TGTGCCAGCAGTTTGGCGGGACCATCCATTTTCTTT
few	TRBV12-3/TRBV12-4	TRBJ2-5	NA	CASSFLGRTPETQYF	TGTGCCAGCAGTTTTCTCGGCCGGACGCCAGAGACCCAGTACTTC